The 8 T cell receptor beta chains below come from one sample, sequenced in a study of shared clonotypes between healthy human individuals. The repertoire was sequenced with immunoSEQ multiplex PCR; TCRdb's copy has only in-frame clones and lacks some. Of fewer than 2.5 million clones in the sample, 93% were seen once. The specimen was naive CD4+ T cells from PBMCs. Regarding subset: CD45RA+ positively selected. The receptors were sampled from a man aged 18 to 29 in good health. Some clones in this sample may be carry-over from other donors' samples.

This rearrangement joins TRBV28 to TRBJ1-1, with D perhaps matching TRBD1 (5 bases). The germline CDR1 and CDR2 sequences are MDHEN and SYDVKM. V was shortened by 5 bases and J by 6 bases, with 16 bases between the two germline ends. The CDR3 contains 14 residues. The CDR3 here is CASSLARGLAEAFF. Written as DNA, the CDR3 is TGTGCCAGCAGTCTCGCCCGGGGGTTGGCTGAAGCTTTCTTT.

V usage is TRBV30 and J usage is TRBJ1-4, with 10 bases lining up with TRBD1. The CDR3 runs to 17 residues. Germline values: CDR1 GTSNPN, CDR2 SVGIG (reference sequence). V lost 3 bases, J lost 7 bases, and 14 bases stayed unmatched. CDR3 DNA: TGTGCCTGGAGGGGAGGACAGGGGGAACCTCTCGGTGAAAAACTGTTTTTT. Translating gives CAWRGGQGEPLGEKLFF.

The gene calls are TRBV9 and TRBJ1-1; D not certain. Looked up from germline, CDR1 is SGDLS and CDR2 is YYNGEE. This CDR3 contains 13 residues. The germline V and J ends were trimmed by 3 bases and 2 bases, with 8 bases remaining between them. DNA of the CDR3: TGTGCCAGCAGCGGCTTGACCAACACTGAAGCTTTCTTT. Residues: CASSGLTNTEAFF.

On this clone: The same CDR3 can be traced to other DNA sequences in this sample. J is TRBJ2-2 and V is TRBV5-1; 11 positions match TRBD2. CDR1 and CDR2 (germline): SGHRS, YFSETQ. The CDR3 contains 16 residues. Trimming took 4 bases from V and 2 from J; bases not matched to a gene: 4. CDR3: CASSPRLAGNTGELFF. In nucleotides, the CDR3 is TGCGCCAGCAGCCCTAGACTAGCGGGAAACACCGGGGAGCTGTTTTTT.

The chain employs TRBV5-1 and TRBJ2-4; 12 nucleotides line up with TRBD2. V shed 2 bases and J 9 bases; nucleotides not matched to a gene: 9. CDR3 size: 16 residues. Germline V lookup: CDR1 SGHRS, CDR2 YFSETQ. This chain's CDR3 is CASSLTVTSGSVIQYF. CDR3 DNA sequence: TGCGCCAGCAGCTTAACGGTGACTAGCGGGAGCGTCATTCAGTACTTC.

This chain joins TRBV6-1 and TRBJ1-5; D call uncertain. Trimming pared 1 base from V and 3 bases from J, leaving 7 bases between. The CDR3 runs to 14 residues. Germline V gene data show CDR1 as MNHNS and CDR2 as SASEGT. CDR3 DNA sequence: TGTGCCAGCAGTGAAGGAGGTACCAATCAGCCCCAGCATTTT. This codes for CASSEGGTNQPQHF.

This clone has a single count. The rearrangement uses TRBV4-3 and TRBJ2-1; D is possibly TRBD2 (6 bases). CDR1 LGHNA and CDR2 YSLEER come from the germline V gene. V was clipped by 1 base and J by 4 bases, with 14 bases between them. This CDR3 has 16 residues. CDR3: CASSQAPLAQYNEQFF. The CDR3 DNA follows: TGCGCCAGCAGCCAAGCCCCCCTAGCGCAATACAATGAGCAGTTCTTC.

This CDR3 is CASSRRRTSGSGRGTGQYF. The DNA of the CDR3 is TGTGCCAGCAGCCGAAGAAGGACTAGCGGGAGCGGGCGGGGGACTGGCCAGTACTTC. The J gene is TRBJ2-5, the V gene TRBV7-3, with 13 nucleotides matching TRBD2. This CDR3 spans 19 amino acids. Germline-derived CDR1 and CDR2 are SGHTA and FQGTGA. J gave up 10 bases and V 5 bases, and 22 bases lay outside the gene matches.